Each of the 5 T cell receptor beta chains below was sequenced from the same sample in a study of cytomegalovirus exposure and HLA in healthy donors. Data came from immunoSEQ multiplex PCR; TCRdb stores just in-frame clones and leaves some out. The table includes over 200,000 clones, around 86% detected once. Sequenced input: PBMCs. Receptor source: a woman between 18 and 30 years old in good health and CMV-seropositive.

This chain uses TRBV2 with TRBJ2-7, with TRBD1 as a possible D gene (6 bases). This CDR3 comprises 12 residues. V was shortened by 6 bases and J by 7 bases, with 13 bases between the two germline ends. Germline CDR1 SNHLY, CDR2 FYNNEI. This CDR3 reads CASSRGRWEQYF. The CDR3 nucleotides read TGTGCCAGCAGCAGGGGAAGATGGGAGCAGTACTTC.

The rearrangement links TRBV28 to TRBJ2-7; 8 bases align to TRBD1. The V gene's germline CDR1 is MDHEN and CDR2 SYDVKM. The CDR3 covers 16 residues. V trimming: 3 bases; J trimming: 3 bases; junction bases outside the gene matches: 10. CDR3 loop: CASSFPTGAQFYEQYF. CDR3 bases: TGTGCCAGCAGTTTTCCGACAGGGGCCCAGTTCTACGAGCAGTACTTC.

V is TRBV28 and J is TRBJ2-7; no definite D call. The germline gives CDR1 MDHEN, CDR2 SYDVKM. CDR3 length: 10 amino acids. The V gene lost 6 bases and the J gene lost 7 bases, with 7 bases spanning the gap. The CDR3 region has the DNA TGTGCCAGCAGCCGAGAAGAGCAGTACTTC. Its translation: CASSREEQYF.

V is TRBV5-1 and J is TRBJ1-1, with D unresolved. The CDR3 consists of 14 residues. Germline V gives CDR1 SGHRS, CDR2 YFSETQ. With 4 bases removed from V and 1 base from J, the gap between germline ends came to 11 bases. The CDR3 region is CASSPIPGNTEAFF. For the CDR3, the DNA is TGCGCCAGCAGCCCAATACCCGGGAACACTGAAGCTTTCTTT.

The chain links TRBV19 to TRBJ2-5; 10 bases are shared with TRBD1. The CDR3 is 14 amino acids. CDR1 is LNHDA and CDR2 is SQIVND in the germline V gene (reference sequence). The V segment lost 3 bases and the J segment 4 bases; nucleotides outside the gene matches: 2. CDR3 DNA: TGTGCCAGTAGTATTGGGACAGGGGTAGAGACCCAGTACTTC. This codes for CASSIGTGVETQYF.